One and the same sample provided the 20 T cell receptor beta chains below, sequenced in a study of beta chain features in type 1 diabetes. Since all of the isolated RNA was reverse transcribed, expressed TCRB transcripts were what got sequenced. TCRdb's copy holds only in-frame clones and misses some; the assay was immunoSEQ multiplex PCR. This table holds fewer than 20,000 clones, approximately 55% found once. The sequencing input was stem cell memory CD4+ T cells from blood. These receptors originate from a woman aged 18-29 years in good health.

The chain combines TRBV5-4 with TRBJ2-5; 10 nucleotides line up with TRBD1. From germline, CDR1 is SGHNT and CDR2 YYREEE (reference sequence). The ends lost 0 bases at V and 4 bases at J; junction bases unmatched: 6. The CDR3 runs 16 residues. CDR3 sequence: CASSLGGQGRRETQYF. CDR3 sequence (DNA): TGTGCCAGCAGCTTGGGGGGACAGGGGCGAAGAGAGACCCAGTACTTC.

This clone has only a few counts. The CDR3 protein is CASSLTLGLAKNEQFF. CDR3 coding DNA: TGTGCCAGCAGCCTAACTTTGGGACTAGCGAAGAATGAGCAGTTCTTC. The chain recombines TRBV5-4 with TRBJ2-1; 10 positions agree with TRBD2. This CDR3 comprises 16 residues. CDR1 SGHNT and CDR2 YYREEE come from the germline V gene (reference sequence). Trimming at V came to 4 bases and at J to 7 bases, leaving 11 bases not matched to a gene. The full variable domain, its missing parts supplied by reference TRBV5-4 and TRBJ2-1, is ETGVTQSPTHLIKTRGQQVTLRCSSQSGHNTVSWYQQALGQGPQFIFQYYREEENGRGNFPPRFSGLQFPNYSSELNVNALELDDSALYLCASSLTLGLAKNEQFFGPGTRLTVL.

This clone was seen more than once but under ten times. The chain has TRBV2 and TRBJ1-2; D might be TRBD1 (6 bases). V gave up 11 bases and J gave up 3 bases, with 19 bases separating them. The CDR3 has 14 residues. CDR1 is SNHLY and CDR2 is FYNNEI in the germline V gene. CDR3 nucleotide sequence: TGTGCCGGGTCAGTGGCGGGGGCTGACTATGGCTACACCTTC. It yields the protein CAGSVAGADYGYTF.

The CDR3 loop is CASSLWRGPGDTQYF. In DNA form, the CDR3 reads TGTGCCAGCAGTTTGTGGCGGGGGCCGGGGGATACGCAGTATTTT. The chain joins TRBV28 to TRBJ2-3, with D maybe TRBD2 (7 bases). The V gene lost 3 bases and the J gene lost 6 bases, with 16 bases spanning the gap. Germline CDR1 is MDHEN and CDR2 is SYDVKM. The CDR3 loop spans 15 amino acids.

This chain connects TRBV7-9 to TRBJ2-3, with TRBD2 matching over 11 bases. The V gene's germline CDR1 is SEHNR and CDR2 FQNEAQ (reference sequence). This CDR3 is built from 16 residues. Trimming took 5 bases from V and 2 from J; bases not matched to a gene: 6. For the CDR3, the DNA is TGTGCCAGCAGCCGGGGACTAGCGGCTACCACAGATACGCAGTATTTT. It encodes CASSRGLAATTDTQYF.

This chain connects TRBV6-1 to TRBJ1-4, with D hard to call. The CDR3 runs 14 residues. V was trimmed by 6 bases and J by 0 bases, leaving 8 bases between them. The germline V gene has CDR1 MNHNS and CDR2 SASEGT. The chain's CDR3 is CASSPVTTNEKLFF. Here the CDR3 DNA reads TGTGCCAGCAGCCCAGTCACAACTAATGAAAAACTGTTTTTT.

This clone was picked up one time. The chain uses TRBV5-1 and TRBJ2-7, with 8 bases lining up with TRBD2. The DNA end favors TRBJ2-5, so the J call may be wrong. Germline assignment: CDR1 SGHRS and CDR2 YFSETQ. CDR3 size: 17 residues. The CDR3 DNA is TGCGCCAGCAGCAGTGCTACTAGAGCGGGGGTCCAAGAGACCCAGTACTTC. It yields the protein CASSSATRAGVQETQYF.

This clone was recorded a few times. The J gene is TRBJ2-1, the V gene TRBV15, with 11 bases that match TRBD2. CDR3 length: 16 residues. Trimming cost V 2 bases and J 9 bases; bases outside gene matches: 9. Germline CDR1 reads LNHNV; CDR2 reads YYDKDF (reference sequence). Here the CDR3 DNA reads TGTGCCACCAGCAGAACTCTAGCGGGAGGCTCCATTGAGCAGTTCTTC. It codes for CATSRTLAGGSIEQFF.

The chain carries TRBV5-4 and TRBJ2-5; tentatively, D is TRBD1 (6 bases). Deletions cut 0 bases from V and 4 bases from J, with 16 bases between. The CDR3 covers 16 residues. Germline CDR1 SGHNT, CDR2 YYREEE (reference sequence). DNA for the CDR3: TGTGCCAGCAGCTTGGAGGGGGTCCGTCCGGGAGAGACCCAGTACTTC. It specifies CASSLEGVRPGETQYF. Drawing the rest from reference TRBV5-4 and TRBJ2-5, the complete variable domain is ETGVTQSPTHLIKTRGQQVTLRCSSQSGHNTVSWYQQALGQGPQFIFQYYREEENGRGNFPPRFSGLQFPNYSSELNVNALELDDSALYLCASSLEGVRPGETQYFGPGTRLLVL.

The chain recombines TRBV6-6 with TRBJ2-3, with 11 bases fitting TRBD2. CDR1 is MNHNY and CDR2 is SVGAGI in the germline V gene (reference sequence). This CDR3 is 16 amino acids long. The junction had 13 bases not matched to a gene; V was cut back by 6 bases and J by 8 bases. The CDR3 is CASSSGTSGRGGTQYF. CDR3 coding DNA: TGTGCCAGCAGCTCCGGGACTAGCGGCCGAGGGGGTACGCAGTATTTT.

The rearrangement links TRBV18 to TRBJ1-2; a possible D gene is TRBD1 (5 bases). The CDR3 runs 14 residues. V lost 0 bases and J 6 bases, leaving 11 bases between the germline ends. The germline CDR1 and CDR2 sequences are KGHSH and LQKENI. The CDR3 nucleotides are TGTGCCAGCTCACCACCGTGGGGGGACGATGGCTACACCTTC. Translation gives CASSPPWGDDGYTF.

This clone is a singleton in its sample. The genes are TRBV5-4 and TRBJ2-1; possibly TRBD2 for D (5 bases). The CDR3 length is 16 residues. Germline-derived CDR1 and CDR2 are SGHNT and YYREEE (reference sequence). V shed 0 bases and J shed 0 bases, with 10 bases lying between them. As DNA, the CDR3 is TGTGCCAGCAGCTTGGCCGAGGGTAGCTCCTACAATGAGCAGTTCTTC. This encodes CASSLAEGSSYNEQFF.

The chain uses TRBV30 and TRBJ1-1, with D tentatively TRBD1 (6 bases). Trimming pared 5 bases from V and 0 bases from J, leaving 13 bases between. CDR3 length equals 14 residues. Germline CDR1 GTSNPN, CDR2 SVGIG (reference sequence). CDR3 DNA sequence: TGTGCCTGGGATACCTACAGGGTGAACACTGAAGCTTTCTTT. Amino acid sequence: CAWDTYRVNTEAFF.

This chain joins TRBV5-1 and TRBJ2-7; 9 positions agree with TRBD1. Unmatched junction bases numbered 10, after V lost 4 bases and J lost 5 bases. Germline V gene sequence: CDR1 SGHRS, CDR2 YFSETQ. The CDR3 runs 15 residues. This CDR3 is CASSQGTGWADEQYF. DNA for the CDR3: TGCGCCAGCAGCCAAGGGACAGGGTGGGCGGACGAGCAGTACTTC.

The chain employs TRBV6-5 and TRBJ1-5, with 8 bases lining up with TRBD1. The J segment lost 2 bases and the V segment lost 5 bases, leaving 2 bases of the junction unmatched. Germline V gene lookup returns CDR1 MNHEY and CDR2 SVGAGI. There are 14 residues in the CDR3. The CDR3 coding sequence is TGTGCCAGCAGTGTACAGGGGGGCAATCAGCCCCAGCATTTT. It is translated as CASSVQGGNQPQHF.

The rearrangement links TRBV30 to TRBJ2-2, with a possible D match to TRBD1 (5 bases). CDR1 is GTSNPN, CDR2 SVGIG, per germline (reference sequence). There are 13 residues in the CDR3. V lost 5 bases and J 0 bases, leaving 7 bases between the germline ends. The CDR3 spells CAWARANTGELFF. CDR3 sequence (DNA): TGTGCCTGGGCCAGGGCGAACACCGGGGAGCTGTTTTTT.

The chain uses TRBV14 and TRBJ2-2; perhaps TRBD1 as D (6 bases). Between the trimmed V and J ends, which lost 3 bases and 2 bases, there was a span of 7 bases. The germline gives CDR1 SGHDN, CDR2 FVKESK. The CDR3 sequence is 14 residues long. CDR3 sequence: CASSQGTNTGELFF. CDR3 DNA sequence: TGTGCCAGCAGCCAGGGGACAAACACCGGGGAGCTGTTTTTT.

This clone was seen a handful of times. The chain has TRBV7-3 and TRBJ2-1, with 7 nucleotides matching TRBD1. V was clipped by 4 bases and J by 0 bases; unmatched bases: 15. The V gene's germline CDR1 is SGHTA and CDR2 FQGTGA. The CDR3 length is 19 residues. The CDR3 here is CASSSPKGGGQDSYNEQFF. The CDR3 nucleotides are TGTGCCAGCAGCTCCCCGAAGGGCGGCGGACAGGACTCCTACAATGAGCAGTTCTTC.

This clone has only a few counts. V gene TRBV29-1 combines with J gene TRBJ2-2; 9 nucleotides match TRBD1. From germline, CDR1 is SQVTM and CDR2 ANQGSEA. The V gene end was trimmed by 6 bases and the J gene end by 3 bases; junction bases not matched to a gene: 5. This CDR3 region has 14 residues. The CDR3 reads CSVAGTGYTGELFF. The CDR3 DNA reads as TGCAGCGTCGCCGGGACAGGGTACACCGGGGAGCTGTTTTTT.

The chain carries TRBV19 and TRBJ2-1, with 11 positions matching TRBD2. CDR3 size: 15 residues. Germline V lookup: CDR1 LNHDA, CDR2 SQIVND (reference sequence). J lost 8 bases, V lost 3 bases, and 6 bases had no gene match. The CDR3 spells CASSIGGLAVHEQFF. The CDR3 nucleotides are TGTGCCAGTAGTATCGGGGGACTAGCGGTTCATGAGCAGTTCTTC.